The rows below give T cell receptor beta chains drawn from one sample of a study of blood T cells in healthy people across ages. TCRdb ran MiXCR on the 5' RACE reads and lists one entry per CDR3 protein. This table has 2 million or so distinct CDR3 sequences, less than 50% appearing once. The sequenced sample was blood. Receptors were obtained from a woman between 40 and 50 years old in good health. The conserved cysteine and the conserved F or W are not part of the CDR3 here.

TRBV5-6	TRBJ2-5	ASSGGEKTQY
TRBV5-1	TRBJ2-7	ASTGQSSYEQY
TRBV28	TRBJ2-7	ASRPRGDNTYEQY
TRBV20-1	TRBJ2-1	SAHPLAASHNEQF
TRBV5-1	TRBJ1-2	ASSLRRGEDGYT
TRBV27	TRBJ1-2	ASSVKGGAGYT
TRBV7-8	TRBJ2-4	ASIPTVVVRMNIQY
TRBV7-9	TRBJ1-2	ASSLEGALYGYT
TRBV27	TRBJ2-3	ASSLDPGGFIDTQY
TRBV12-5	TRBJ1-2	ASGLVLSRTGRNYGYT
TRBV5-1	NA	ASSLSQGVETQY
TRBV20-1	TRBJ2-5	SAPIVAGGRSEQY
TRBV7-2	NA	ASSFQGARGETQY
TRBV6-5	TRBJ1-6	AIGGTYNSPLH
TRBV7-2	TRBJ2-5	ASSSPRGKSNNERY
TRBV11-2	TRBJ1-2	ASRLIQGQNYGYT
TRBV6-2/TRBV6-3	TRBJ2-3	ASSYPARADTQY
TRBV19	TRBJ2-5	ASNALGTGYPETQY
TRBV6-1	TRBJ2-6	ASSPRTARSGANVLT
TRBV28	NA	ASSPPLYGTQY
TRBV7-3	TRBJ2-3	ASSFEASSTDTQY
TRBV24-1	TRBJ2-1	ATSDLQGAGYNEQF
TRBV5-5	TRBJ1-6	ASSLHRGVSPLH
TRBV12-3/TRBV12-4	NA	ASSFQGAVEQY
TRBV20-1	TRBJ1-2	SASGHPNLGYT
TRBV9	NA	ASSAVGSGVETQY
TRBV12-3/TRBV12-4	TRBJ2-5	ASSPTSGGLGETQY
TRBV20-1	TRBJ1-5	SATARREPQH
TRBV4-3	TRBJ2-3	ASSQAGREGDTQY
TRBV27	TRBJ2-3	ASRDRGGSTDTQY
TRBV20-1	TRBJ2-1	SARDPGGQDNEQF
TRBV28	TRBJ1-5	ASSFEVSQPQH
TRBV4-2	TRBJ1-2	ASSQDATAQRGGYT
TRBV6-2/TRBV6-3	NA	ASNLLAGALYEQY
TRBV4-1	TRBJ1-6	ASKPVGHSLNSPLH
TRBV6-5	TRBJ1-6	ASSPTGGNSPLH
TRBV11-2	TRBJ2-7	ASSRTAGTGDTYEQY
TRBV9	TRBJ2-4	ASSVVTGVEQY
TRBV7-2	TRBJ1-2	ASSLNRGRSKDYGYT
TRBV18	TRBJ1-5	ASSPMDSNQPQH
TRBV28	TRBJ2-7	ASSLIVRTGAYEQY
TRBV4-1	TRBJ2-1	ASSQDSSSSYNEQF
TRBV4-2	TRBJ2-3	ASSPPLGEGDTQY
TRBV2	TRBJ2-1	ASSDQGQGIVVEF
TRBV24-1	TRBJ2-5	ATSDLQAGAGETQY
TRBV7-9	TRBJ2-1	ASSQPTLPRLAGSYNEQF
TRBV20-1	TRBJ1-4	SARVAENEKLF
TRBV25-1	TRBJ1-4	ASSDPGQFEKLF
TRBV12-3/TRBV12-4	TRBJ1-2	ASSLGGHLNNYGYT
TRBV12-3/TRBV12-4	TRBJ1-4	ASSLKGASNEKLF
TRBV12-3/TRBV12-4	TRBJ1-6	ASIRDRDSSPLH
TRBV20-1	TRBJ2-3	SALVAGITDTQY
TRBV19	TRBJ2-3	ASSMTLSTDTQY